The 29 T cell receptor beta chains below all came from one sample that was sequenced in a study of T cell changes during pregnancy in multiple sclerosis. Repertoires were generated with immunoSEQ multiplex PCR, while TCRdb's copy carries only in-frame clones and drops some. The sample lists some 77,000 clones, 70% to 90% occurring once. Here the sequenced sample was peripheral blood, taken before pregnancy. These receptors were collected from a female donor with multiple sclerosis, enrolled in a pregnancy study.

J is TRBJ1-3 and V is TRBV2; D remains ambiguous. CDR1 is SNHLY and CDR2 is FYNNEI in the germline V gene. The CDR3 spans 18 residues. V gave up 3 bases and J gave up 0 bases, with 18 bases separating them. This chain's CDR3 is CASSEAGFHSLSGNTIYF. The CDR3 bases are TGTGCCAGCAGTGAGGCCGGCTTCCACAGCCTCTCTGGAAACACCATATATTTT.

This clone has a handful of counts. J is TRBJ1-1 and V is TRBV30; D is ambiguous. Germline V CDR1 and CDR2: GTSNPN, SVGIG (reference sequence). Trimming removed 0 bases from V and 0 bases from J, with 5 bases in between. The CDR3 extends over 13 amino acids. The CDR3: CAWSVWLNTEAFF. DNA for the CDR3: TGTGCCTGGAGTGTATGGCTGAACACTGAAGCTTTCTTT.

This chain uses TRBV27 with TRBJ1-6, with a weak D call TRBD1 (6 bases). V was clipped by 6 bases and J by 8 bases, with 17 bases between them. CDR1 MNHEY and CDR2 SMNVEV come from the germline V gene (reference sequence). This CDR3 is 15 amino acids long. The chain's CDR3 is CASSQGPLSHSPLHF. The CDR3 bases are TGTGCCAGCAGCCAGGGGCCTCTCTCCCATTCACCCCTCCACTTT.

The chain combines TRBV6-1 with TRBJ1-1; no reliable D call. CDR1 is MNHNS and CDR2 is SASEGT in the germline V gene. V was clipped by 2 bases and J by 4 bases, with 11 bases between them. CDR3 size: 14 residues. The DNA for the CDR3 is TGTGCCAGCAGTGAACGCCCAGAGGGCACTGAAGCTTTCTTT. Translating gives CASSERPEGTEAFF.

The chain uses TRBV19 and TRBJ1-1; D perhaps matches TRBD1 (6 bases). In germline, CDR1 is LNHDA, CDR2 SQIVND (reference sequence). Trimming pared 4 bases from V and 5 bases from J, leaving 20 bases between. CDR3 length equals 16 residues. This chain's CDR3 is CASSTRQERSRTEAFF. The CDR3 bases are TGTGCCAGTAGTACCCGACAGGAGCGCTCGCGGACTGAAGCTTTCTTT.

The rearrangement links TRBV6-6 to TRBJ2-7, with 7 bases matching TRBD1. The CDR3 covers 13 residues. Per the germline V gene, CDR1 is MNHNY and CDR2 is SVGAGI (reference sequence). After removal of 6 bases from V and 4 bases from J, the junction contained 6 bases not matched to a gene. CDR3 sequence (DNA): TGTGCCAGCAGCTCAGGGGGATTATACGAGCAGTACTTC. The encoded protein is CASSSGGLYEQYF.

DNA for the CDR3: TGTGCCAGCAGCCGTCCGACAGGGGGCAATGAGCAGTTCTTC. Residues: CASSRPTGGNEQFF. The chain employs TRBV13 and TRBJ2-1, with TRBD1 matching over 9 bases. V lost 5 bases and J lost 6; bases outside the gene matches: 5. CDR1 and CDR2 (germline): PRHDT, FYEKMQ (reference sequence). CDR3 size: 14 residues. Supplemented by reference TRBV13 and TRBJ2-1, the full variable domain reads AAGVIQSPRHLIKEKRETATLKCYPIPRHDTVYWYQQGPGQDPQFLISFYEKMQSDKGSIPDRFSAQQFSDYHSELNMSSLELGDSALYFCASSRPTGGNEQFFGPGTRLTVL.

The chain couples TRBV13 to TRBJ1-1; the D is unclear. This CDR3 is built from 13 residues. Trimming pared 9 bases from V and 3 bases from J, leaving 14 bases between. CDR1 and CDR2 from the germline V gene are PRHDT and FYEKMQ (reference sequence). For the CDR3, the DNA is TGTGCCAGTCAAGCCGGGAGCTACACTGAAGCTTTCTTT. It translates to CASQAGSYTEAFF.

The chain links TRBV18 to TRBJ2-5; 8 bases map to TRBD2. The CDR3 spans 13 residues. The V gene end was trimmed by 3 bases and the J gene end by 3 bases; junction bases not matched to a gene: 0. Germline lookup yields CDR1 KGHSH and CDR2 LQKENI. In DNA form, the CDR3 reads TGTGCCAGCTCACCGCGGGGGGAAGAGACCCAGTACTTC. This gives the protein CASSPRGEETQYF.

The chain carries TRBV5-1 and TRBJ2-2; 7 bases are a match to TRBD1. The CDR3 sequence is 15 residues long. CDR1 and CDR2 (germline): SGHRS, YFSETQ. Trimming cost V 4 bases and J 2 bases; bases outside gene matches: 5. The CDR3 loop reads CASSAQGTNTGELFF. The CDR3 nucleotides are TGCGCCAGCAGCGCACAGGGGACCAACACCGGGGAGCTGTTTTTT.

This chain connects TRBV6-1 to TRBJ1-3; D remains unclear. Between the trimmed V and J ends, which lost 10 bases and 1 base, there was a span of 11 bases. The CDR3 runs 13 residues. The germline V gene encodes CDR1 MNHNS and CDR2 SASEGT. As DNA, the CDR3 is TGTGCCATACATGGAGCTTCTGGAAACACCATATATTTT. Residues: CAIHGASGNTIYF.

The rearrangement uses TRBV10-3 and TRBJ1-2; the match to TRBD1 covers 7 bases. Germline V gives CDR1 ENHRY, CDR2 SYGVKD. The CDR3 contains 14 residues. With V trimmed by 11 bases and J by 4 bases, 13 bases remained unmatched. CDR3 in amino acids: CALGKGGYGYGYTF. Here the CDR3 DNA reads TGTGCCCTAGGAAAAGGGGGCTATGGCTATGGCTACACCTTC.

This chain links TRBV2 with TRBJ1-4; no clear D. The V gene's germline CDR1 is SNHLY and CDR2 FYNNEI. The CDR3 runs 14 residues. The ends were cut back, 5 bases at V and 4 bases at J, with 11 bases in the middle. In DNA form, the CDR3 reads TGTGCCAGCAGTACACGGGTACATAATGAAAAACTGTTTTTT. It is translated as CASSTRVHNEKLFF.

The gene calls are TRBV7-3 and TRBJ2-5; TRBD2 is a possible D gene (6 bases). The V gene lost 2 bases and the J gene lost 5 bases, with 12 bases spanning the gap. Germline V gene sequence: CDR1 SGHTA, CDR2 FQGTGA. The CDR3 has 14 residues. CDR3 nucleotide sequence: TGTGCCAGCAGCTTACGTGCAGGGAGGGAGACCCAGTACTTC. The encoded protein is CASSLRAGRETQYF.

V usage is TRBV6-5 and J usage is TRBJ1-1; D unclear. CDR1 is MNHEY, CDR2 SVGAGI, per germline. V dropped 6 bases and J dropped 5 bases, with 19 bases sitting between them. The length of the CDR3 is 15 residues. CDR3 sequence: CASRSIRQTGTEAFF. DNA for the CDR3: TGTGCCAGCAGATCAATACGCCAGACGGGTACTGAAGCTTTCTTT.

This CDR3 reads CSVRTGGPGELFF. CDR3 nucleotide sequence: TGCAGCGTAAGGACAGGGGGCCCCGGGGAGCTGTTTTTT. This chain connects TRBV29-1 to TRBJ2-2; TRBD1 matches 11 bases. CDR1 and CDR2 (germline): SQVTM, ANQGSEA. The CDR3 extends over 13 amino acids. The trim removed 6 bases at V and 6 bases at J, leaving 3 bases unmatched.

CDR3 sequence: CAWSVLGQDNYGYTF. CDR3 bases: TGTGCCTGGAGTGTCCTAGGACAGGATAACTATGGCTACACCTTC. V usage is TRBV30 and J usage is TRBJ1-2; TRBD1 matches at 7 bases. With V trimmed by 0 bases and J by 1 base, 5 bases remained unmatched. Germline loops: CDR1 GTSNPN, CDR2 SVGIG (reference sequence). CDR3 length equals 15 residues.

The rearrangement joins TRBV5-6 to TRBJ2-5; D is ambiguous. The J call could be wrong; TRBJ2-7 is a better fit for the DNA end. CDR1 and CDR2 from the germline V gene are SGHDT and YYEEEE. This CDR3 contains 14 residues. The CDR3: CASSLVGRSYEQYF. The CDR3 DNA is TGTGCCAGCAGCTTGGTCGGCCGTAGCTACGAGCAGTACTTC.

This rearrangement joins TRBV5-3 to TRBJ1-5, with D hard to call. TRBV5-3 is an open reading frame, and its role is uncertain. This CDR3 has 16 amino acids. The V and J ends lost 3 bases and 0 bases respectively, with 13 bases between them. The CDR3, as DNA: TGTGCCAGAAGCTCGAAGGGAGCTTCTAGCAATCAGCCCCAGCATTTT. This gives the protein CARSSKGASSNQPQHF.

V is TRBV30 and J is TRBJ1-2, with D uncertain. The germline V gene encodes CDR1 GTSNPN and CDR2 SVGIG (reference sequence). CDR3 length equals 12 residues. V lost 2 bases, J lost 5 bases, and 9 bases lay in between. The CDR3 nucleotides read TGTGCCTGGAGTAGGCAGGTTTATGGCTACACCTTC. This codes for CAWSRQVYGYTF.

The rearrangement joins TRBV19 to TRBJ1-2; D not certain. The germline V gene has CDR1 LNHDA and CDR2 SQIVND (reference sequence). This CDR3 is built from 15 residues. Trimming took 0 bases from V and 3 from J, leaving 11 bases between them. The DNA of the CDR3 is TGTGCCAGTAGTATAGATCTCAGGAATCACTATGGCTACACCTTC. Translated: CASSIDLRNHYGYTF. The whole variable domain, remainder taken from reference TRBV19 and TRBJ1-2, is DGGITQSPKYLFRKEGQNVTLSCEQNLNHDAMYWYRQDPGQGLRLIYYSQIVNDFQKGDIAEGYSVSREKKESFPLTVTSAQKNPTAFYLCASSIDLRNHYGYTFGSGTRLTVV.

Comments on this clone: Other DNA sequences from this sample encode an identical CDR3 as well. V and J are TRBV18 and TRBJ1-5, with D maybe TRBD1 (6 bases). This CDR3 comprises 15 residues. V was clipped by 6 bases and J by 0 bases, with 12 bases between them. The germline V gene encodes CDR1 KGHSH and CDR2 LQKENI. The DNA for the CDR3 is TGTGCCAGCTCTCCCGGACAGAATAGCAATCAGCCCCAGCATTTT. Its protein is CASSPGQNSNQPQHF.

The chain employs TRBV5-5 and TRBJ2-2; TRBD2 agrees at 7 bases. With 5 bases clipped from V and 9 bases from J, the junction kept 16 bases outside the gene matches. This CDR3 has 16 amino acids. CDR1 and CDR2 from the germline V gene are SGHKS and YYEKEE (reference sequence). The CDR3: CASRRVGGRAWWELFF. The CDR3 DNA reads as TGTGCCAGCAGGCGTGTCGGGGGGAGAGCTTGGTGGGAGCTGTTTTTT.

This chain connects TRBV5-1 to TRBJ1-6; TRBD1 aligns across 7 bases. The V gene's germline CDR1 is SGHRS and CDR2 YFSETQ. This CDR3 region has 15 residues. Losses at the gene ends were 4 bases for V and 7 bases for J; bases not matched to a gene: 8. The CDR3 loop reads CASSPGTVGNSPLHF. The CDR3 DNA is TGCGCCAGCAGCCCCGGGACAGTTGGAAATTCACCCCTCCACTTT.

The chain's CDR3 is CASSLGTGDRETQYF. The CDR3 DNA reads TGCGCCAGCAGCCTGGGGACAGGGGATAGGGAGACCCAGTACTTC. V and J are TRBV5-1 and TRBJ2-5, with 10 nucleotides matching TRBD1. The CDR3 has 15 residues. The J segment lost 5 bases and the V segment lost 4 bases, leaving 8 bases of the junction unmatched. CDR1 is SGHRS and CDR2 is YFSETQ in the germline V gene.

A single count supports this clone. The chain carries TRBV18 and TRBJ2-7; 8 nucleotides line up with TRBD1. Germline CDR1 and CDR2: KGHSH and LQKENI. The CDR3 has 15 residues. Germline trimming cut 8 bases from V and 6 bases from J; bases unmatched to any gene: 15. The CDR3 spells CASRPGTGNSGEQYF. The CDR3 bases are TGTGCCAGCCGTCCCGGGACAGGTAATTCGGGCGAGCAGTACTTC. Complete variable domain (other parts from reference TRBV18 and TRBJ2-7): NAGVMQNPRHLVRRRGQEARLRCSPMKGHSHVYWYRQLPEEGLKFMVYLQKENIIDESGMPKERFSAEFPKEGPSILRIQQVVRGDSAAYFCASRPGTGNSGEQYFGPGTRLTVT.

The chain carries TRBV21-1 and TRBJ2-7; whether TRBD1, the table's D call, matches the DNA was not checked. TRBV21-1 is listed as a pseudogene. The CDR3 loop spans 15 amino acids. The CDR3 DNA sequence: TGTGCCAGCAGCAAAGAGATGAGGCAGGGCCTCGAGCAGTACTTC. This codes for CASSKEMRQGLEQYF.

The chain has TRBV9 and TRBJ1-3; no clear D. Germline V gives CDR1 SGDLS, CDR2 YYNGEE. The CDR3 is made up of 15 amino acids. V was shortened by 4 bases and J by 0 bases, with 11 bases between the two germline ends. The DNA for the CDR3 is TGTGCCAGCAGCTATCAAGCGGACTCTGGAAACACCATATATTTT. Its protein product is CASSYQADSGNTIYF.

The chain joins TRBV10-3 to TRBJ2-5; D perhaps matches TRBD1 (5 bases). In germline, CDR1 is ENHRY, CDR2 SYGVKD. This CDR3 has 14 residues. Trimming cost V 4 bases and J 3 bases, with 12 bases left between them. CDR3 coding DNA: TGTGCCATCAGTGTCGGGCAGGGTAAAGAGACCCAGTACTTC. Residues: CAISVGQGKETQYF.